Included here is one T cell receptor (beta chain) sequence, with context. Its antigen remains unidentified. The input lacks base qualities; no much larger clone sits a single base away. At one collaborating source in Seattle, patients were enrolled during active infection and were followed longitudinally through the course of disease. The collaborating institutions used their own protocols to collect whole blood in K2EDTA tubes. For TCRbeta analysis, collaborators shipped samples in one of three forms: frozen whole blood, isolated PBMCs, or DNA extracted from either of those sample types. These data originate in a study of blood T cell repertoires in COVID-19 (TCRdb year 2020). With respect to the entire study: Collaborator samples came from the United States, Italy and Spain and covered acute and convalescent phases of COVID-19. Nearly every sample came with metadata listing a de-identified subject ID, COVID-19 status, age in years and sex. The prospective study material was composed of cDNA or gDNA derived from T cells, B-cell-depleted T cells, or PBMCs. The repertoires were made available in a free public database intended to serve as a resource for research on the immune response to SARS-CoV-2. The samples were drawn from the first 160 participants of the ongoing ImmuneRACE study and from under 1,500 subjects provided by 6 global collaborators. The dataset comprised deeply sampled blood TCRbeta repertoires from subjects exposed to, actively infected with, or recovered from COVID-19. Where available, HLA class I and class II types were taken from metadata supplied by the sample provider and were not determined by assay-based typing. Overall study outcomes, separate from this receptor: Clinical and demographic metadata were provided uncurated, with the amount varying by source and participant.

The immunoSEQ Assay, a bias-controlled multiplex PCR, was used to amplify TCRbeta CDR3 regions from genomic DNA. The authors' pipeline ran thus. Nucleated cell counts per sample were estimated from amplification of reference gene primers within the assay. To quantify the absolute abundance of each unique TCRbeta CDR3 rearrangement, sequence reads were collapsed and filtered. For each sample, productive Simpson clonality was calculated as the square root of Simpson's diversity index across productive rearrangements. The immuneACCESS repertoire file appears here via TCRdb, limited to in-frame rearrangements. These files lack a portion of the clones; in checked studies, under half of the deficit traces to unresolved V genes, and the cause of the others is not known. V, J and clone size derive from that table, while D and trimming were established from the DNA sequence. In all, the sample holds 300,000 to 450,000 clones, and roughly 90% of those were seen once. About 2.9% of the sample rests with the top ten.

Here V drops 0 bases and J drops 6 bases, and the junction holds 6 bases not matched to any gene. The cysteine opens and the phenylalanine closes a CDR3 of 15 amino acids. CDR3 DNA is the only sequence kept; it has 45 bases, read in frame from the first base. CDR1 and CDR2 are drawn from the germline V gene (reference sequence): SGHKS, YYEKEE. The sequence was obtained from a young woman with COVID-19, enrolled during active disease. The sequence joins TRBV5-5 to TRBJ2-1; 7 bases in the middle match TRBD2. Sequencing was performed on peripheral blood. The CDR3 corresponds to CASSLAIAGRNEQFF. The DNA is as follows: TGTGCCAGCAGCTTGGCCATAGCGGGTCGCAATGAGCAGTTCTTC.